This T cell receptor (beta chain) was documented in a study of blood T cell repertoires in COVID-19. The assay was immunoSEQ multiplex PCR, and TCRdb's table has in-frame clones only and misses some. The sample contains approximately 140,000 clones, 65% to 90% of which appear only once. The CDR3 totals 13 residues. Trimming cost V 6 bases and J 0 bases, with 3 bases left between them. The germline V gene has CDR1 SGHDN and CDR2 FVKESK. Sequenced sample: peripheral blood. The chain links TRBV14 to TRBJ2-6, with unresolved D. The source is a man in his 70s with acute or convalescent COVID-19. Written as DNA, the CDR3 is TGTGCCAGCAGAGCCTCTGGGGCCAACGTCCTGACTTTC. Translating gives CASRASGANVLTF.